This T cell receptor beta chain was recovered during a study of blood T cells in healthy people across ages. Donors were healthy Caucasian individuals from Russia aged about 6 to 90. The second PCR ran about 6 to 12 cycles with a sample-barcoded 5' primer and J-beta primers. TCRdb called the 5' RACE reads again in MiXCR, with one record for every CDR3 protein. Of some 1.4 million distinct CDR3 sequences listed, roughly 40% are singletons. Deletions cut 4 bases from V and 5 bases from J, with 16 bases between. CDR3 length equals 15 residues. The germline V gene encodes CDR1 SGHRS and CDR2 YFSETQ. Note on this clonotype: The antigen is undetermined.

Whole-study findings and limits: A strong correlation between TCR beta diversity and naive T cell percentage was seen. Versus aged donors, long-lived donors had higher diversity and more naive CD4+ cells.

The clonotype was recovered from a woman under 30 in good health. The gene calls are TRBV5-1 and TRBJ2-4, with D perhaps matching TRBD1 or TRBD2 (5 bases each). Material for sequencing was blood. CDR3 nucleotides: TGCGCCAGCAGCCCCGGGAACCGGGACGAAAACATTCAGTACTTC. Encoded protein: CASSPGNRDENIQYF.